Below, 32 T cell receptor beta chains from the same sample are listed, as sequenced in a study of a mutant IDH1 vaccine in newly diagnosed glioma. Described time point: week 5, during vaccination. Doses consisted of 300 ug of mutant IDH1 20-mer peptide each, paired with topical imiquimod. Generated by immunoSEQ multiplex PCR, the TCRdb table keeps only in-frame clones and is missing some. This table has 23,000 or so clones, approximately 80% appearing once. Their specific antigens are unknown. The sequenced sample was PBMCs, obtained from a glioma patient whose treatment included an IDH1 peptide vaccine. The receptors stem from a man between 40 and 49 years old with glioma.

This clone has only one observation. The CDR3 loop reads CASSFGLAGGTDTQYF. Here the CDR3 DNA reads TGTGCCAGCAGCTTTGGACTAGCGGGAGGGACAGATACGCAGTATTTT. The genes are TRBV7-6 and TRBJ2-3; TRBD2 matches at 15 bases. The CDR3 is 16 residues long. Germline-derived CDR1 and CDR2 are SGHVS and FNYEAQ. V lost 3 bases, J lost 3 bases, and 1 base stayed unmatched.

The chain has TRBV7-6 and TRBJ2-1; 10 bases are shared with TRBD2. J lost 0 bases, V lost 1 base, and 6 bases had no gene match. The CDR3 spans 18 residues. Germline CDR1 reads SGHVS; CDR2 reads FNYEAQ. CDR3 DNA: TGTGCCAGCAGCTTAGATGCTAGCGGGAGCCTCTCCTACAATGAGCAGTTCTTC. Its protein product is CASSLDASGSLSYNEQFF.

The chain combines TRBV7-9 with TRBJ1-4; 8 bases map to TRBD1. The V gene's germline CDR1 is SEHNR and CDR2 FQNEAQ (reference sequence). This CDR3 has 17 residues. J lost 0 bases, V lost 3 bases, and 6 bases had no gene match. CDR3 sequence: CASSFGQGVTTNEKLFF. The CDR3 DNA follows: TGTGCCAGCAGCTTCGGACAGGGAGTAACAACTAATGAAAAACTGTTTTTT.

The chain uses TRBV7-2 and TRBJ2-3; 7 positions match TRBD2. CDR1 and CDR2 (germline): SGHTA, FQGNSA. CDR3 length: 14 residues. J was trimmed by 8 bases and V by 1 base; bases with no gene match: 6. The CDR3, as DNA: TGTGCCAGCAGCTTAGGGGCGGGAGAGGGTACGCAGTATTTT. This gives the protein CASSLGAGEGTQYF.

The chain recombines TRBV7-9 with TRBJ1-3; tentative D call: TRBD1 (6 bases). V shed 1 base and J shed 8 bases, with 12 bases lying between them. Germline V gives CDR1 SEHNR, CDR2 FQNEAQ (reference sequence). CDR3 length: 14 amino acids. DNA for the CDR3: TGTGCCAGCAGCTTAGGACAGGTCGGGGACACCATATATTTT. Translation: CASSLGQVGDTIYF.

CDR3 region: CASSRTLAGGGETQYF. The DNA for the CDR3 is TGCGCCAGCAGCCGTACCCTAGCGGGAGGTGGGGAGACCCAGTACTTC. The V gene is TRBV4-3, the J gene TRBJ2-5; 11 nucleotides line up with TRBD2. The V gene end was trimmed by 4 bases and the J gene end by 5 bases; junction bases not matched to a gene: 9. The CDR3 runs 16 residues. Germline CDR1 and CDR2: LGHNA and YSLEER.

The gene calls are TRBV4-1 and TRBJ2-7; D is unclear. V was trimmed by 1 base and J by 2 bases, leaving 9 bases between them. Germline lookup yields CDR1 MGHRA and CDR2 YSYEKL. The CDR3 spans 14 residues. In DNA form, the CDR3 reads TGCGCCAGCAGCCAAGTCGGCAGACCCTACGAGCAGTACGTC. Its translation is CASSQVGRPYEQYV.

The chain combines TRBV19 with TRBJ1-4, with D perhaps matching TRBD1 (5 bases). Germline-derived CDR1 and CDR2 are LNHDA and SQIVND (reference sequence). V was trimmed by 4 bases and J by 6 bases, leaving 9 bases between them. The CDR3 extends over 13 amino acids. The CDR3 here is CASSRGKDEKLFF. For the CDR3, the DNA is TGTGCCAGTAGTAGGGGGAAGGATGAAAAACTGTTTTTT.

This chain connects TRBV6-1 to TRBJ2-7, with 11 positions matching TRBD2. Germline assignment: CDR1 MNHNS and CDR2 SASEGT. This CDR3 has 13 amino acids. The V segment lost 9 bases and the J segment 5 bases; nucleotides outside the gene matches: 6. This chain's CDR3 is CASTSGSPNEQYV. As DNA, the CDR3 is TGTGCCAGTACTAGCGGGAGTCCCAACGAGCAGTACGTC.

The chain uses TRBV28 and TRBJ2-4, with TRBD2 as a possible D gene (5 bases). The length of the CDR3 is 13 residues. The germline V gene encodes CDR1 MDHEN and CDR2 SYDVKM. V lost 7 bases, J lost 4 bases, and 11 bases lay in between. CDR3: CASTPGSKNIQYF. The DNA of the CDR3 is TGTGCCAGCACCCCGGGATCAAAAAACATTCAGTACTTC.

The chain couples TRBV6-5 to TRBJ2-5, with TRBD1 matching over 8 bases. The CDR3 has 16 amino acids. Trimming cost V 0 bases and J 5 bases; bases outside gene matches: 8. Germline V gives CDR1 MNHEY, CDR2 SVGAGI. The CDR3 sequence is CASSYSTGVGSETQYF. The CDR3 bases are TGTGCCAGCAGTTACTCGACAGGGGTGGGATCGGAGACCCAGTACTTC.

J is TRBJ2-1 and V is TRBV18; 16 positions match TRBD2. V lost 2 bases to trimming and J lost 15 bases; unmatched junction nucleotides: 7. Germline lookup yields CDR1 KGHSH and CDR2 LQKENI. This CDR3 has 15 residues. The DNA for the CDR3 is TGTGCCAGCTCACCAGAGGGACTAGCGGGAGGGCCTCTGTTCTTC. It encodes CASSPEGLAGGPLFF.

V usage is TRBV6-1 and J usage is TRBJ2-7; 8 bases align to TRBD1. The germline CDR1 and CDR2 sequences are MNHNS and SASEGT. The V and J ends lost 4 bases and 9 bases, in that order; junction bases with no gene match: 11. This CDR3 has 14 residues. The CDR3 sequence: CASSGIPDRAAQYF. In DNA, the CDR3 is TGTGCCAGCAGTGGGATCCCGGACAGGGCAGCGCAGTACTTC.

The chain combines TRBV19 with TRBJ1-3; a weak D match, TRBD1 (5 bases). The CDR3 length is 13 residues. Trimming took off 3 bases at V and 8 bases at J, with 11 bases between the two ends. Germline CDR1 LNHDA, CDR2 SQIVND (reference sequence). The DNA for the CDR3 is TGTGCCAGTAGTATCCAGGGCGCGGACACCATATATTTT. This translates into CASSIQGADTIYF.

This clone has just a few counts. V gene TRBV7-6 combines with J gene TRBJ1-2, with D perhaps matching TRBD1 (5 bases). This CDR3 has 12 amino acids. Deletions cut 1 base from V and 10 bases from J, with 10 bases between. From germline, CDR1 is SGHVS and CDR2 FNYEAQ. This CDR3 is CASSLVGEVYTF. CDR3 nucleotides: TGTGCCAGCAGCTTAGTAGGGGAAGTCTACACCTTC. The whole variable domain, remainder taken from reference TRBV7-6 and TRBJ1-2, is GAGVSQSPRYKVTKRGQDVALRCDPISGHVSLYWYRQALGQGPEFLTYFNYEAQQDKSGLPNDRFSAERPEGSISTLTIQRTEQRDSAMYRCASSLVGEVYTFGSGTRLTVV.

The chain combines TRBV29-1 with TRBJ1-1, with D tentatively TRBD1 (5 bases). Germline V gene lookup returns CDR1 SQVTM and CDR2 ANQGSEA. Between the trimmed V and J ends, which lost 4 bases and 5 bases, there was a span of 11 bases. The length of the CDR3 is 12 residues. This CDR3 is CSVAIGDTEAFF. The CDR3 bases are TGCAGCGTTGCCATAGGGGATACTGAAGCTTTCTTT. The variable domain in full, completed from reference TRBV29-1 and TRBJ1-1, reads SAVISQKPSRDICQRGTSLTIQCQVDSQVTMMFWYRQQPGQSLTLIATANQGSEATYESGFVIDKFPISRPNLTFSTLTVSNMSPEDSSIYLCSVAIGDTEAFFGQGTRLTVV.

The genes are TRBV5-1 and TRBJ1-1; TRBD1 matches at 8 bases. J was trimmed by 0 bases and V by 4 bases; bases with no gene match: 8. Germline V gene data show CDR1 as SGHRS and CDR2 as YFSETQ. This CDR3 has 16 residues. The DNA of the CDR3 is TGCGCCAGCAGCCCGACATCGGGACAGGTGAACACTGAAGCTTTCTTT. Translated, it gives CASSPTSGQVNTEAFF.

This rearrangement joins TRBV2 to TRBJ1-5, with 8 bases aligning to TRBD1. This CDR3 comprises 15 residues. The germline CDR1 and CDR2 sequences are SNHLY and FYNNEI. Losses at the gene ends were 5 bases for V and 1 base for J; bases not matched to a gene: 4. The CDR3 DNA reads TGTGCCAGCAGTCGACAGGGGATCAGCAATCAGCCCCAGCATTTT. This encodes CASSRQGISNQPQHF.

V usage is TRBV12-5 and J usage is TRBJ2-7; the D is unclear. CDR3 length: 14 residues. Germline V gene lookup returns CDR1 LGHNT and CDR2 FRNRAP. V shed 3 bases and J shed 1 base, with 10 bases lying between them. DNA of the CDR3: TGTGCTAGTGGTTTTAATCCAGCATCCTACGAGCAGTACGTC. Its protein is CASGFNPASYEQYV.

This clone was counted between two and nine times. The rearrangement joins TRBV7-2 to TRBJ2-5; D tentatively fits TRBD1 or TRBD2 (6 bases each). CDR1 is SGHTA, CDR2 FQGNSA, per germline. V gave up 5 bases and J gave up 4 bases, with 14 bases separating them. The CDR3 totals 14 residues. The CDR3 loop is CASSAQGGRETQYF. In DNA, the CDR3 is TGTGCCAGCAGCGCCCAAGGGGGGCGAGAGACCCAGTACTTC.

The CDR3 DNA is TGTGCCAGCAGGCTACAAGCGGCGGCGTTGGGGGGCGGGGAGCTGTTTTTT. This sequence encodes CASRLQAAALGGGELFF. The V and J genes are TRBV5-4 and TRBJ2-2, with D tentatively TRBD2 (6 bases). Germline V CDR1 and CDR2: SGHNT, YYREEE (reference sequence). V shed 5 bases and J shed 7 bases, with 24 bases lying between them. The CDR3 totals 17 residues.

The V call is TRBV2, the J call TRBJ1-5; D is uncertain. The length of the CDR3 is 13 residues. CDR1 SNHLY and CDR2 FYNNEI come from the germline V gene. V lost 2 bases, J lost 4 bases, and 6 bases lay in between. CDR3 residues: CASSERLNQPQHF. The CDR3 DNA is TGTGCCAGCAGTGAACGGTTAAATCAGCCCCAGCATTTT.

The chain links TRBV28 to TRBJ1-2; maybe TRBD1 (5 bases). The CDR3 is 14 residues long. The germline gives CDR1 MDHEN, CDR2 SYDVKM. Between the trimmed V and J ends, which lost 1 base and 7 bases, there was a span of 13 bases. CDR3 nucleotides: TGTGCCAGCAGTTTATTTGGTCAGGGCGGTGGCTACACCTTC. This translates into CASSLFGQGGGYTF.

The rearrangement links TRBV19 to TRBJ1-4; 9 nucleotides match TRBD1. The CDR3 length is 15 residues. CDR1 LNHDA and CDR2 SQIVND come from the germline V gene (reference sequence). V lost 5 bases to trimming and J lost 7 bases; unmatched junction nucleotides: 8. Written as DNA, the CDR3 is TGTGCCAGTAGTGGATTGGGACAGGGCGGTGAAAAACTGTTTTTT. Protein product: CASSGLGQGGEKLFF. Together with reference TRBV19 and TRBJ1-4, the CDR3 gives the full variable domain: DGGITQSPKYLFRKEGQNVTLSCEQNLNHDAMYWYRQDPGQGLRLIYYSQIVNDFQKGDIAEGYSVSREKKESFPLTVTSAQKNPTAFYLCASSGLGQGGEKLFFGSGTQLSVL.

This chain uses TRBV5-5 with TRBJ2-5; D unresolved. The V end lost 4 bases, the J end lost 5 bases, and 12 bases lay between the germline ends. Germline V gene sequence: CDR1 SGHKS, CDR2 YYEKEE (reference sequence). The length of the CDR3 is 13 residues. In DNA, the CDR3 is TGTGCCAGCAGCGTAGACCATGGGGAGACCCAGTACTTC. This gives the protein CASSVDHGETQYF.

The chain uses TRBV7-2 and TRBJ2-4, with TRBD2 matching 12 bases. V was clipped by 0 bases and J by 2 bases; unmatched bases: 11. The CDR3 runs to 20 residues. CDR1 is SGHTA and CDR2 is FQGNSA in the germline V gene. Here the CDR3 reads CASSLAGLAGNKVSKNIQYF. As DNA, the CDR3 is TGTGCCAGCAGCTTAGCCGGACTAGCGGGAAATAAAGTATCCAAAAACATTCAGTACTTC.

The chain is built from TRBV7-2 and TRBJ2-4; D possibly corresponds to TRBD1 (5 bases). Germline loops: CDR1 SGHTA, CDR2 FQGNSA. V lost 0 bases, J lost 7 bases, and 7 bases lay in between. CDR3 length: 13 amino acids. The CDR3 protein is CASSLAQGNIQYF. Written as DNA, the CDR3 is TGTGCCAGCAGCTTAGCGCAGGGCAACATTCAGTACTTC.

This chain links TRBV9 with TRBJ1-2; no reliable D call. The germline gives CDR1 SGDLS, CDR2 YYNGEE. The V end was cut by 0 bases, the J end by 4 bases, with 7 bases between. The CDR3 length is 13 residues. The CDR3 loop reads CASSVGVGYGYTF. In DNA form, the CDR3 reads TGTGCCAGCAGCGTAGGGGTTGGCTATGGCTACACCTTC.

This chain links TRBV13 with TRBJ2-7; D is undetermined. Germline V lookup: CDR1 PRHDT, CDR2 FYEKMQ (reference sequence). The CDR3 has 13 residues. Trimming cost V 2 bases and J 4 bases, with 9 bases left between them. CDR3 loop: CASSLNSLYEQYV. The CDR3 region has the DNA TGTGCCAGCAGCTTAAACAGTTTATACGAGCAGTACGTC.

This clone was found once. This CDR3 is CASSHRTSGSLIAGANVLTF. In nucleotides, the CDR3 is TGCGCCAGCAGCCACAGGACTAGCGGGAGCCTAATAGCTGGGGCCAACGTCCTGACTTTC. V usage is TRBV4-3 and J usage is TRBJ2-6; 13 bases match TRBD2. Trimming took 3 bases from V and 2 from J; bases not matched to a gene: 10. The length of the CDR3 is 20 residues. CDR1 and CDR2 from the germline V gene are LGHNA and YSLEER.

The V gene is TRBV7-9, the J gene TRBJ2-1, with D unclear. This CDR3 spans 15 amino acids. CDR1 is SEHNR, CDR2 FQNEAQ, per germline (reference sequence). V lost 1 base and J lost 5, with 12 bases in between. The CDR3 region has the DNA TGTGCCAGCAGCTTAGTCCCGGCCAACCACAATGAGCAGTTCTTC. Encoded protein: CASSLVPANHNEQFF.

This chain links TRBV27 with TRBJ2-3, with TRBD2 identical over 12 bases. V shed 5 bases and J 3 bases; nucleotides not matched to a gene: 6. This CDR3 is 16 amino acids long. The germline V gene has CDR1 MNHEY and CDR2 SMNVEV (reference sequence). The chain's CDR3 is CASSTGLAGLTDTQYF. DNA for the CDR3: TGTGCCAGCAGTACCGGACTAGCGGGACTGACAGATACGCAGTATTTT.